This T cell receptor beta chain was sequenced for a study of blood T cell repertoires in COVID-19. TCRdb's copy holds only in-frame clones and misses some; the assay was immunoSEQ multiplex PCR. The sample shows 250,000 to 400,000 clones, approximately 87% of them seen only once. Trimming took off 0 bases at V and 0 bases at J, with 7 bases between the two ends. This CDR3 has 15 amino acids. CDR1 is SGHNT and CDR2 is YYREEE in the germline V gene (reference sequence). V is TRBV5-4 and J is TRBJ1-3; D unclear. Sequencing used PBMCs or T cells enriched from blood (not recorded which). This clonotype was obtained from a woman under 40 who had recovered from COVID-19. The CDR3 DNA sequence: TGTGCCAGCAGCTTGGCCGGGAACTCTGGAAACACCATATATTTT. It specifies CASSLAGNSGNTIYF.